This T cell receptor (beta chain) originates from a study of neurological immune-mediated disorders. Every sequencing run produced over 170 million TCR-beta sequences, and the sequences from any one run covered 15-18 subjects. Each CDR3 protein gets one entry after TCRdb re-called the 5' RACE reads with MiXCR. The sample contains 30,000 or so distinct CDR3 sequences, roughly 4.4% of which appear only once. Many counts were recorded for this clonotype. V shed 6 bases, J shed 7 bases, and the junction held 10 bases outside the gene matches. Germline V CDR1 and CDR2: SNHLY, FYNNEI. The CDR3 length is 15 residues.

Sequencing input: PBMCs. The TCR comes from a man between 18 and 35 years old in good health. The rearrangement uses TRBV2 and TRBJ1-5, with 9 bases identical to TRBD1. CDR3 sequence (DNA): TGTGCCAGCAGAGCTACAGGGGGCAGTTCGCAGCCCCAGCATTTT. Translating it yields CASRATGGSSQPQHF.